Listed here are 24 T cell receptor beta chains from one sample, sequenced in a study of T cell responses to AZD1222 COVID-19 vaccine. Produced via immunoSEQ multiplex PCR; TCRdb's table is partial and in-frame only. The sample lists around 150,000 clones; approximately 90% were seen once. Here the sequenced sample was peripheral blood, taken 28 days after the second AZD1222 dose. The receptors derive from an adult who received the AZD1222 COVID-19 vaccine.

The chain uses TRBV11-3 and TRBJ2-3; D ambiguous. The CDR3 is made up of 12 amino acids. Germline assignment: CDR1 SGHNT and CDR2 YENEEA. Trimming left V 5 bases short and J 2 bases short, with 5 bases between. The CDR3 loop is CASSDNTDTQYF. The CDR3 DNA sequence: TGTGCCAGCAGCGACAACACAGATACGCAGTATTTT.

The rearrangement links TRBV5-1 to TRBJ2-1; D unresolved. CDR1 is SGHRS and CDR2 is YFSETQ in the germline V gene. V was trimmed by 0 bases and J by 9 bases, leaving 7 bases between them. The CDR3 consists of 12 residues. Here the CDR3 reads CASSLERGEQFF. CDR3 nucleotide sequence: TGCGCCAGCAGCTTGGAGCGAGGTGAGCAGTTCTTC.

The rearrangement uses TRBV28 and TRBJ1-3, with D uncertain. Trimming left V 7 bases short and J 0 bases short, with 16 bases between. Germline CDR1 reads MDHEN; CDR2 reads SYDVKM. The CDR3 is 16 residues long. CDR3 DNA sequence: TGTGCCAGCATGGAGGCAGTTGCCATCTCTGGAAACACCATATATTTT. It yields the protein CASMEAVAISGNTIYF.

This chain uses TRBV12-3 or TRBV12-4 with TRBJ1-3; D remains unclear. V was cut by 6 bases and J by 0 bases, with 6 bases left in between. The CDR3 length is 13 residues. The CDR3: CASSTFSGNTIYF. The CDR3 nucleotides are TGTGCCAGCAGCACTTTCTCTGGAAACACCATATATTTT.

As DNA, the CDR3 is TGTGCCAGCGACCCTCGGGGAGGGGGCGGTGGCAAAAACATTCAGTACTTC. It is translated as CASDPRGGGGGKNIQYF. The chain employs TRBV28 and TRBJ2-4; D tentatively reads TRBD1 or TRBD2 (7 bases each). The germline V gene has CDR1 MDHEN and CDR2 SYDVKM. Trimming removed 8 bases from V and 3 bases from J, with 23 bases in between. The CDR3 has 17 amino acids.

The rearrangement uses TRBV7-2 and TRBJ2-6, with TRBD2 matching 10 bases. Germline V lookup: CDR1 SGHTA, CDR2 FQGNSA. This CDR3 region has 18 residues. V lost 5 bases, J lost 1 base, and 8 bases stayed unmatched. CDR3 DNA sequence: TGTGCCAGCAGCCATATTAGCGGGGGGAGATCTGGGGCCAACGTCCTGACTTTC. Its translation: CASSHISGGRSGANVLTF.

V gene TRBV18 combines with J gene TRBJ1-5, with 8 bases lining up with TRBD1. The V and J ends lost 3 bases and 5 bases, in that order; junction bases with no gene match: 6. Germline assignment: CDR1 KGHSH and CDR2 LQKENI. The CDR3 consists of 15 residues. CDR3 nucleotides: TGTGCCAGCTCACCTCAACTGACAGGGGATCAGCCCCAGCATTTT. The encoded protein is CASSPQLTGDQPQHF.

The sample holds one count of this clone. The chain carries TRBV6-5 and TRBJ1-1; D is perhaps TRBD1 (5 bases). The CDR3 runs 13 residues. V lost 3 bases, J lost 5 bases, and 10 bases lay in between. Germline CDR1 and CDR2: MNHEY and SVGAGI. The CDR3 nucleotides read TGTGCCAGCAGTTATGGGGGGAGGACTGAAGCTTTCTTT. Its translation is CASSYGGRTEAFF.

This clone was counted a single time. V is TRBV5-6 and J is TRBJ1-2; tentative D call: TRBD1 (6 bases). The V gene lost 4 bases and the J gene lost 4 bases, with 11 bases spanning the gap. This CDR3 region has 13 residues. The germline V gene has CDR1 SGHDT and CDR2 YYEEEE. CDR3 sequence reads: CASSRGGAYGYTF. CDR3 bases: TGTGCCAGCAGCCGTGGGGGGGCCTATGGCTACACCTTC.

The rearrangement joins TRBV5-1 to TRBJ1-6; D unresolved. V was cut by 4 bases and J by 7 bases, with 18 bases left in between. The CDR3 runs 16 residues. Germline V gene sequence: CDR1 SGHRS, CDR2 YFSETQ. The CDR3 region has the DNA TGCGCCAGCAGCCTCACCCCCCCCGGCCTGAATTCACCCCTCCACTTT. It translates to CASSLTPPGLNSPLHF.

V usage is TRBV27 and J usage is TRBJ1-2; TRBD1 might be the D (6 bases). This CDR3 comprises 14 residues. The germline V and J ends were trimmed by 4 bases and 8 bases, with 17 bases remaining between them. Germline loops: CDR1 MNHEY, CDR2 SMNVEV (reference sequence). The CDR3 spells CASSSNRVRYGYTF. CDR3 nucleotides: TGTGCCAGCAGTTCAAACAGGGTTCGTTACGGCTACACCTTC.

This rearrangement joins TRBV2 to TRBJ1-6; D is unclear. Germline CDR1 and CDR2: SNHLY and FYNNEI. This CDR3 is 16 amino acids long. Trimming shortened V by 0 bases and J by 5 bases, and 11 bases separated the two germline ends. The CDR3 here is CASSEAGSLNNSPLHF. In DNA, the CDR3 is TGTGCCAGCAGTGAAGCCGGGAGCCTCAATAATTCACCCCTCCACTTT.

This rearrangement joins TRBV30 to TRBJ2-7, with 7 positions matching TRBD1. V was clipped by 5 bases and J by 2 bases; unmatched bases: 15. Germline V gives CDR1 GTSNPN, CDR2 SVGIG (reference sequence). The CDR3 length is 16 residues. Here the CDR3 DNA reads TGTGCCTGGTCCCGGCCGGGGACAGTTACAACCTACGAGCAGTACTTC. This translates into CAWSRPGTVTTYEQYF.

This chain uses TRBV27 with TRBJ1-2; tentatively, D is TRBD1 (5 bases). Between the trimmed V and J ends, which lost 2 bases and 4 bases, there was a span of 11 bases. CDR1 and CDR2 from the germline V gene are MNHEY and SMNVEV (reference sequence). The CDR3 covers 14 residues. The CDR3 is CASSLSMGGYGYTF. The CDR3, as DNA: TGTGCCAGCAGTTTAAGTATGGGGGGCTATGGCTACACCTTC.

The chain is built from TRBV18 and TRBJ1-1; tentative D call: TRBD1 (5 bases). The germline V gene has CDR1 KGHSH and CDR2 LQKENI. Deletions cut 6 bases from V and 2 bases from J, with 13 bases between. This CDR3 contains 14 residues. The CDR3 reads CASSEPQGNTEAFF. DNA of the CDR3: TGTGCCAGCTCCGAGCCTCAGGGTAACACTGAAGCTTTCTTT.

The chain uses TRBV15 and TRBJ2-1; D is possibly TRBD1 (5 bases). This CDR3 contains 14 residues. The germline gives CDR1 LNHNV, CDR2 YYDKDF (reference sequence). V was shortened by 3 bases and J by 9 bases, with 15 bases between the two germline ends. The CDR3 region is CATSRVMGPSEQFF. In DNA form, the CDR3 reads TGTGCCACCAGCAGGGTTATGGGGCCTAGTGAGCAGTTCTTC.

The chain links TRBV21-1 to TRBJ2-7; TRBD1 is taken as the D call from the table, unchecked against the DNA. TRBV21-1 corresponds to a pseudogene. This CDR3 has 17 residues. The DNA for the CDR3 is TGTGCCAGCAGCAATGGAACACAGGACAGGGTAACCTACGAGCAGTACTTC. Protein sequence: CASSNGTQDRVTYEQYF.

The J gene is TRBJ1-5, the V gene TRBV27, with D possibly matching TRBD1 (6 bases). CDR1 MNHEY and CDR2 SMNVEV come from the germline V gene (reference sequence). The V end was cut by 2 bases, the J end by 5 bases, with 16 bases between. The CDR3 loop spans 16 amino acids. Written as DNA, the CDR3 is TGTGCCAGCAGTTTAGTGGGGGCAAGCGGAGATCAGCCCCAGCATTTT. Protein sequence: CASSLVGASGDQPQHF.

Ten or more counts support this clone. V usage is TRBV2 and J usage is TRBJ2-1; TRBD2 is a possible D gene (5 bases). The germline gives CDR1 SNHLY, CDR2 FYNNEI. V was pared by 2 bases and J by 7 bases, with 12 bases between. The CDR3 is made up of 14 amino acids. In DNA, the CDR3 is TGTGCCAGCAGTGAACCCCCGGGATATAATGAGCAGTTCTTC. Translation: CASSEPPGYNEQFF.

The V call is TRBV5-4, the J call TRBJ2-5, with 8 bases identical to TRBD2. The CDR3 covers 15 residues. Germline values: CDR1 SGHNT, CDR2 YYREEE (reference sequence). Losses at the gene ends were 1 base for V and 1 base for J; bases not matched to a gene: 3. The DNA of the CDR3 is TGTGCCAGCAGCTTGATAGCGGGGTCCCAAGAGACCCAGTACTTC. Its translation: CASSLIAGSQETQYF.

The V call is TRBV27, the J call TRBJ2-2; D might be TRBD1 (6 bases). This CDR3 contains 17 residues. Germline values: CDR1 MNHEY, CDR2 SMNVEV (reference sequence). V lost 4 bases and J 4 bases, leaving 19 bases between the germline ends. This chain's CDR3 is CASSSTGQLRFTGELFF. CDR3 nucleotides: TGTGCCAGCAGTTCAACCGGACAGCTCCGTTTCACCGGGGAGCTGTTTTTT.

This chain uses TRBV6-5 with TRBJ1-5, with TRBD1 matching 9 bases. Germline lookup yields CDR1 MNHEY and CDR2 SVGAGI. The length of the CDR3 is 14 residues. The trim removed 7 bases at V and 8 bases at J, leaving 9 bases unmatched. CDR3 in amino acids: CASNSQGAAEPQHF. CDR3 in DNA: TGTGCCAGCAACTCACAGGGGGCGGCGGAGCCCCAGCATTTT.

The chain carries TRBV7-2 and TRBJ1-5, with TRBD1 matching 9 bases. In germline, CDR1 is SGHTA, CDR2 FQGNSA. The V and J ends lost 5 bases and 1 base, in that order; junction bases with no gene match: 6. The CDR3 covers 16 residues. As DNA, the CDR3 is TGTGCCAGCAGCCTTGGGACAGGGAGAAGCAATCAGCCCCAGCATTTT. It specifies CASSLGTGRSNQPQHF.

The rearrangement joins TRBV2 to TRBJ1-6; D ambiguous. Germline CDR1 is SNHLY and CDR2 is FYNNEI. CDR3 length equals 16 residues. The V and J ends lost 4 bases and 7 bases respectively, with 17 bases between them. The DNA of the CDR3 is TGTGCCAGCAGTGGTCTGCGGCAGACAAAAAATTCACCCCTCCACTTT. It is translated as CASSGLRQTKNSPLHF.